Sequencing of this T cell receptor beta chain was carried out in a study of cytomegalovirus exposure and HLA in healthy donors. The PCR employed 60 Vbeta primers together with 13 Jbeta primers. Assay used: immunoSEQ multiplex PCR; TCRdb lists only in-frame clones, some missing. This sample has 150,000 to 200,000 clones, with approximately 86% found just once. Of note for this clone: Its matching antigen is unknown.

Every donor was a healthy person donating bone marrow. After removal of 1 base from V and 5 bases from J, the junction contained 2 bases not matched to a gene. This CDR3 is built from 14 residues. Germline V gene lookup returns CDR1 SGHAT and CDR2 FQDESV (reference sequence). Study-wide findings and caveats: It was 150 to 200 TCR beta chains that were listed as cytomegalovirus-associated. A later analysis linked 15,000 to 20,000 TCR beta sequences to HLA alleles at 0.05 false discovery rate. Reports credit the classifier with highly specific, highly sensitive diagnosis of cytomegalovirus status.

The receptor's source is a woman younger than 35 in good health and CMV-seronegative. The source material was PBMCs. The chain has TRBV11-1 and TRBJ1-1; 9 nucleotides line up with TRBD1. In DNA form, the CDR3 reads TGTGCCAGCAGCTTAGGACAGGGGGTGACTGAAGCTTTCTTT. This sequence encodes CASSLGQGVTEAFF.